This passage covers 24 T cell receptor beta chains from one sample sequenced in a study of T cells expressing NK-cell markers. TCRdb processed the 5' RACE reads again and assigns one entry to each CDR3 protein, with no DNA. This repertoire includes roughly 180,000 distinct CDR3 sequences. The sequenced material came from blood T cells: a sorted CD56 or NKG2C T cell subset, CD4+ or CD8+ T cells, or bulk PBMC T cells (not recorded which). All receptors derive from a woman between 18 and 70 years old in good health.

The rearrangement links TRBV20-1 to TRBJ1-1; TCRdb outputs TRBD1, but without DNA this stays unchecked. Germline values: CDR1 DFQATT, CDR2 SNEGSKA (reference sequence). The CDR3 spans 12 residues. The CDR3 spells CSARRTGRSAFF.

The chain carries TRBV20-1 and TRBJ2-2; checking the TCRdb D call of TRBD2 is not possible without DNA. The CDR3 has 15 amino acids. Germline CDR1 and CDR2: DFQATT and SNEGSKA (reference sequence). The CDR3 spells CSASSTSGVSGELFF.

This rearrangement joins TRBV12-3 or TRBV12-4 to TRBJ1-4; checking the TCRdb D call of TRBD1 is not possible without DNA. The CDR3 totals 14 residues. The CDR3 sequence is CASSQPGVGEKLFF.

This chain joins TRBV7-2 and TRBJ2-1; TCRdb's assignment of TRBD1 cannot be checked, as there is no DNA. The CDR3 length is 15 residues. The V gene's germline CDR1 is SGHTA and CDR2 FQGNSA. CDR3 region: CASSLGGARYNEQFF.

The rearrangement links TRBV20-1 to TRBJ2-4; there is no DNA to check the TCRdb D call of TRBD2. This CDR3 is built from 13 residues. Germline V lookup: CDR1 DFQATT, CDR2 SNEGSKA (reference sequence). The CDR3: CSAAAAGGDIQYF.

The V and J genes are TRBV3-1 and TRBJ2-1; TCRdb's assignment of TRBD1 cannot be checked, as there is no DNA. Germline assignment: CDR1 LGHDT and CDR2 YNNKEL (reference sequence). The CDR3 has 15 amino acids. CDR3 loop: CASSQRRAVYNEQFF.

The CDR3 sequence: CASSLIGTNEQFF. The chain has TRBV5-5 and TRBJ2-1; TCRdb picks TRBD1, but there is no DNA to check that call. Per the germline V gene, CDR1 is SGHKS and CDR2 is YYEKEE (reference sequence). This CDR3 comprises 13 residues.

This rearrangement joins TRBV6-2 or TRBV6-3 to TRBJ2-2; as DNA is missing, the TRBD2 call by TCRdb cannot be tested. The germline V gene encodes CDR1 MNHEY and CDR2 SVGEGT. The CDR3 consists of 16 residues. The CDR3 region is CASSQGHRGGLGELFF.

This chain's CDR3 is CASSADSQETQYF. This chain uses TRBV5-4 with TRBJ2-5; the TRBD1 assignment by TCRdb is unverifiable without DNA. Germline CDR1 reads SGHNT; CDR2 reads YYREEE (reference sequence). This CDR3 comprises 13 residues.

J is TRBJ1-2 and V is TRBV28. Germline values: CDR1 MDHEN, CDR2 SYDVKM. The CDR3 contains 14 residues. The CDR3 loop reads CASTLPMQLTGYTF.

V gene TRBV11-2 combines with J gene TRBJ2-1. Germline values: CDR1 SGHAT, CDR2 FQNNGV. The CDR3 runs to 12 residues. CDR3 region: CASRNPNNEQFF.

V is TRBV20-1 and J is TRBJ2-5. CDR1 is DFQATT, CDR2 SNEGSKA, per germline (reference sequence). The CDR3 loop spans 13 amino acids. The CDR3 spells CSANINSRETQYF.

The chain has TRBV12-3 or TRBV12-4 and TRBJ2-2; TCRdb's assignment of TRBD1 cannot be checked, as there is no DNA. This CDR3 region has 16 residues. The CDR3 sequence is CASSLATGGNTGELFF.

The chain has TRBV20-1 and TRBJ2-1. Germline V gene lookup returns CDR1 DFQATT and CDR2 SNEGSKA (reference sequence). The CDR3 covers 14 residues. The CDR3: CSAVGGTSYNEQFF.

CDR3 sequence: CASSSRGGETQYF. V is TRBV7-6 and J is TRBJ2-5; TCRdb outputs TRBD1, but without DNA this stays unchecked. The germline gives CDR1 SGHVS, CDR2 FNYEAQ. The CDR3 is 13 amino acids.

The chain employs TRBV9 and TRBJ1-1; TCRdb returns TRBD1, unconfirmable since there is no DNA. Germline V CDR1 and CDR2: SGDLS, YYNGEE. The CDR3 consists of 15 residues. CDR3: CASSPQQGGDTEAFF.

V is TRBV6-5 and J is TRBJ2-7; the TCRdb D gene call, TRBD1, has no DNA to confirm it. Germline CDR1 reads MNHEY; CDR2 reads SVGAGI. This CDR3 spans 12 amino acids. This CDR3 is CASKGQNYEQYF.

The gene calls are TRBV29-1 and TRBJ2-3; the TCRdb D gene call, TRBD1, has no DNA to confirm it. This CDR3 spans 13 amino acids. Germline CDR1 reads SQVTM; CDR2 reads ANQGSEA. The CDR3 is CSVAGTSGNTQYF.

This rearrangement joins TRBV20-1 to TRBJ2-7; absent DNA, TCRdb's TRBD1 call cannot be checked. This CDR3 has 12 residues. Germline assignment: CDR1 DFQATT and CDR2 SNEGSKA (reference sequence). CDR3 in amino acids: CSAAGQLYEQYF.

J is TRBJ2-1 and V is TRBV12-3 or TRBV12-4; the D call from TCRdb, TRBD1, cannot be confirmed without DNA. This CDR3 is built from 11 residues. The CDR3 loop is CASSLEGVQFF.

V usage is TRBV7-2 and J usage is TRBJ2-7; TCRdb outputs TRBD1, but without DNA this stays unchecked. Germline loops: CDR1 SGHTA, CDR2 FQGNSA. The CDR3 spans 14 residues. CDR3 region: CASTTPGHNYEQYF.

The J gene is TRBJ2-1, the V gene TRBV30; TCRdb calls TRBD2, which cannot be checked without DNA. The CDR3 is 13 amino acids. In germline, CDR1 is GTSNPN, CDR2 SVGIG (reference sequence). CDR3 region: CAWSTGGYNEQFF.

The chain joins TRBV6-5 to TRBJ2-1; checking the TCRdb D call of TRBD2 is not possible without DNA. In germline, CDR1 is MNHEY, CDR2 SVGAGI. The CDR3 is 14 residues long. The chain's CDR3 is CASSYGASKNEQFF.

The rearrangement joins TRBV20-1 to TRBJ1-3. The CDR3 is made up of 13 amino acids. CDR1 is DFQATT and CDR2 is SNEGSKA in the germline V gene (reference sequence). CDR3 loop: CSASFGSGNTIYF.